A single sample is the source of the 15 T cell receptor beta chains below, sequenced in a study of neoadjuvant anti-PD-1 for oral cavity cancer. Time point: after neoadjuvant nivolumab, at surgical resection. Measured with immunoSEQ multiplex PCR; TCRdb has only the in-frame clones, and not every one. The data hold over 65,000 clones, with 86% observed a single time. The material was PBMCs, obtained after nivolumab (anti-PD-1) treatment. The source is a person between 40 and 85 years old with oral cavity squamous cell carcinoma.

The chain is built from TRBV7-9 and TRBJ1-1, with D possibly being TRBD1 (6 bases). Germline-derived CDR1 and CDR2 are SEHNR and FQNEAQ (reference sequence). Trimming shortened V by 6 bases and J by 2 bases, and 16 bases separated the two germline ends. The CDR3 extends over 15 amino acids. The CDR3 is CASRWGDTPNTEAFF. The DNA for the CDR3 is TGTGCCAGCAGATGGGGGGACACGCCTAACACTGAAGCTTTCTTT.

This chain uses TRBV2 with TRBJ2-2, with 10 bases aligning to TRBD2. Germline values: CDR1 SNHLY, CDR2 FYNNEI. With V trimmed by 4 bases and J by 9 bases, 5 bases remained unmatched. The CDR3 sequence is 14 residues long. In DNA, the CDR3 is TGTGCCAGCAGTGCCAGCGGGGGGGTTTGGGAGCTGTTTTTT. Protein: CASSASGGVWELFF.

This rearrangement joins TRBV6-6 to TRBJ1-4, with D hard to call. V was cut by 6 bases and J by 7 bases, with 12 bases left in between. This CDR3 region has 13 residues. The germline gives CDR1 MNHNY, CDR2 SVGAGI (reference sequence). The CDR3 DNA is TGTGCCAGCAGCCCAAGCCGGCGTGAAAAACTGTTTTTT. The encoded protein is CASSPSRREKLFF.

The V and J genes are TRBV7-3 and TRBJ2-5, with 7 bases lining up with TRBD2. J lost 3 bases, V lost 7 bases, and 8 bases had no gene match. This CDR3 comprises 14 residues. Germline V gene data show CDR1 as SGHTA and CDR2 as FQGTGA. For the CDR3, the DNA is TGTGCCAGCAACAAAACTAGCGCAGAAGAGACCCAGTACTTC. Translated, it gives CASNKTSAEETQYF.

This chain links TRBV7-8 with TRBJ1-3; possible D gene TRBD1, 5 bases. V was shortened by 7 bases and J by 4 bases, with 14 bases between the two germline ends. Germline values: CDR1 SGHVS, CDR2 FQNEAQ. This CDR3 contains 14 residues. The CDR3 spells CASTSRGSGNTIYF. The CDR3 nucleotides read TGTGCCAGCACCTCAAGGGGTTCGGGAAACACCATATATTTT.

As DNA, the CDR3 is TGTGCCTGGAGAGGGGGTTCCTACAATGAGCAGTTCTTC. It encodes CAWRGGSYNEQFF. This chain links TRBV30 with TRBJ2-1, with D possibly being TRBD1 (6 bases). With 3 bases removed from V and 1 base from J, the gap between germline ends came to 7 bases. Germline V gives CDR1 GTSNPN, CDR2 SVGIG (reference sequence). The CDR3 spans 13 residues.

This clone occurred once. The rearrangement joins TRBV28 to TRBJ1-1, with D unclear. The CDR3 consists of 18 residues. Germline V CDR1 and CDR2: MDHEN, SYDVKM. V shed 3 bases and J shed 0 bases, with 20 bases lying between them. CDR3 DNA sequence: TGTGCCAGCAGTTTCCCCCGTTTCCGGGGATCCATGAACACTGAAGCTTTCTTT. Protein product: CASSFPRFRGSMNTEAFF.

This chain links TRBV7-3 with TRBJ2-2; 14 nucleotides match TRBD2. J gave up 8 bases and V 4 bases, and 6 bases lay outside the gene matches. CDR1 and CDR2 from the germline V gene are SGHTA and FQGTGA. CDR3 length: 16 residues. CDR3 nucleotide sequence: TGTGCCAGCAGCTCCGGGACTAGCGGGAGTGGAGGGGAGCTGTTTTTT. The encoded protein is CASSSGTSGSGGELFF.

The chain uses TRBV19 and TRBJ2-6, with 7 bases that match TRBD1. Losses at the gene ends were 6 bases for V and 0 bases for J; bases not matched to a gene: 8. Germline V gives CDR1 LNHDA, CDR2 SQIVND (reference sequence). This CDR3 is 17 amino acids long. As DNA, the CDR3 is TGTGCCAGTAGCTTACAGGGGCCCCGCTCTGGGGCCAACGTCCTGACTTTC. Its translation: CASSLQGPRSGANVLTF.

The chain combines TRBV5-4 with TRBJ2-5, with a weak D call TRBD2 (5 bases). CDR1 and CDR2 (germline): SGHNT, YYREEE (reference sequence). The CDR3 extends over 15 amino acids. The germline V and J ends were trimmed by 0 bases and 5 bases, with 14 bases remaining between them. CDR3 residues: CASSLVRGFRETQYF. CDR3 DNA: TGTGCCAGCAGCTTGGTTCGGGGTTTTAGGGAGACCCAGTACTTC.

The chain couples TRBV4-1 to TRBJ2-3, with 8 nucleotides matching TRBD1. With 1 base clipped from V and 0 bases from J, the junction kept 6 bases outside the gene matches. There are 17 residues in the CDR3. Germline loops: CDR1 MGHRA, CDR2 YSYEKL. The CDR3 sequence: CASSQVAGGASTDTQYF. CDR3 nucleotide sequence: TGCGCCAGCAGCCAAGTGGCAGGGGGCGCCAGCACAGATACGCAGTATTTT.

The V and J genes are TRBV9 and TRBJ1-1; D is unclear. Germline V gene lookup returns CDR1 SGDLS and CDR2 YYNGEE. The CDR3 extends over 14 amino acids. The V end lost 0 bases, the J end lost 0 bases, and 6 bases lay between the germline ends. Written as DNA, the CDR3 is TGTGCCAGCAGCGTAGAAGGTATGAACACTGAAGCTTTCTTT. Translating it yields CASSVEGMNTEAFF.

This clone was detected only a few times. The gene calls are TRBV27 and TRBJ2-3; 11 positions agree with TRBD2. Germline CDR1 is MNHEY and CDR2 is SMNVEV (reference sequence). With V trimmed by 7 bases and J by 4 bases, 19 bases remained unmatched. CDR3 size: 19 residues. CDR3 sequence: CASKPLGTSGKRGADTQYF. The CDR3 DNA sequence: TGTGCCAGCAAACCACTAGGGACTAGCGGAAAGAGAGGTGCAGATACGCAGTATTTT.

The rearrangement links TRBV19 to TRBJ2-5; D gene unclear. This CDR3 has 14 residues. The V end lost 5 bases, the J end lost 2 bases, and 12 bases lay between the germline ends. CDR1 and CDR2 from the germline V gene are LNHDA and SQIVND (reference sequence). DNA of the CDR3: TGTGCCAGTAGTGACTCGCCCCAACAAGAGACCCAGTACTTC. It is translated as CASSDSPQQETQYF.

The rearrangement uses TRBV7-8 and TRBJ1-5; D is unclear. The CDR3 runs to 15 residues. Germline CDR1 is SGHVS and CDR2 is FQNEAQ. Trimming shortened V by 5 bases and J by 7 bases, and 18 bases separated the two germline ends. The CDR3 DNA follows: TGTGCCAGCAGCACCGATGATCAATGGGTCCAGCCCCAGCATTTT. Its protein is CASSTDDQWVQPQHF.